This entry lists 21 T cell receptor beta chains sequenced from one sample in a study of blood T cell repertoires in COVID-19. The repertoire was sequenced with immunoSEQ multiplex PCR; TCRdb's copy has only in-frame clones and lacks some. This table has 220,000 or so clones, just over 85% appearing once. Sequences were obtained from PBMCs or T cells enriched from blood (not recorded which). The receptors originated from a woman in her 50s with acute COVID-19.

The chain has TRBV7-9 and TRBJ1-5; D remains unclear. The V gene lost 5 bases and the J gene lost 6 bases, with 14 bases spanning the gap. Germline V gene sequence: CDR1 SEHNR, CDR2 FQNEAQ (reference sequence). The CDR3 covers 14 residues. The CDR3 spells CASSQPYRGQPQHF. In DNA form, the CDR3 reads TGTGCCAGCAGCCAACCATACCGCGGTCAGCCCCAGCATTTT. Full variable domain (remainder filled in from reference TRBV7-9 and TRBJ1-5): DTGVSQNPRHKITKRGQNVTFRCDPISEHNRLYWYRQTLGQGPEFLTYFQNEAQLEKSRLLSDRFSAERPKGSFSTLEIQRTEQGDSAMYLCASSQPYRGQPQHFGDGTRLSIL.

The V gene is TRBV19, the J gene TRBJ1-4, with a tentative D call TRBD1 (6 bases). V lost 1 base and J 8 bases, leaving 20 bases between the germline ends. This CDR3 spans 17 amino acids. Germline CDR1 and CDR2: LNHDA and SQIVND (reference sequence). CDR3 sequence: CASSIGTGRVGKEKLFF. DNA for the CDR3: TGTGCCAGTAGTATAGGCACAGGGAGGGTAGGAAAGGAAAAACTGTTTTTT.

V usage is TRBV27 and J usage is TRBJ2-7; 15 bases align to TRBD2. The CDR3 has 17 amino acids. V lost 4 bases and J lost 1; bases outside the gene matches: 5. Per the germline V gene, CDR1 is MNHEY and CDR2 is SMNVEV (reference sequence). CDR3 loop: CASSSGLAGGGSYEQYF. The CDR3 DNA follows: TGTGCCAGCAGTTCGGGACTAGCGGGAGGAGGGTCCTACGAGCAGTACTTC.

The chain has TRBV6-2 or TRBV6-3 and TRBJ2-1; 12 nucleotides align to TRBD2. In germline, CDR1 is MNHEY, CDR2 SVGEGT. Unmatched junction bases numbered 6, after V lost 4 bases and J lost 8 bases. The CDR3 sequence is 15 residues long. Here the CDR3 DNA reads TGTGCCAGCAGTTCTCTAGCGGGAGGGCTCGATGAGCAGTTCTTC. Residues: CASSSLAGGLDEQFF.

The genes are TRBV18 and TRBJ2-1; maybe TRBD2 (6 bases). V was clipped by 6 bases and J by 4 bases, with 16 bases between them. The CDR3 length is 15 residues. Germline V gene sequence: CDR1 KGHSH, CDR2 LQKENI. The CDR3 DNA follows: TGTGCCAGCTCCTTCCATGGAGGGGAGTACAATGAGCAGTTCTTC. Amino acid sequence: CASSFHGGEYNEQFF. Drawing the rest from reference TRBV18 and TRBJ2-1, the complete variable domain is NAGVMQNPRHLVRRRGQEARLRCSPMKGHSHVYWYRQLPEEGLKFMVYLQKENIIDESGMPKERFSAEFPKEGPSILRIQQVVRGDSAAYFCASSFHGGEYNEQFFGPGTRLTVL.

CDR3 protein: CASSILGGRSTEAFF. CDR3 sequence (DNA): TGCGCCAGCAGCATTCTGGGGGGGCGAAGCACTGAAGCTTTCTTT. The chain carries TRBV5-1 and TRBJ1-1; maybe TRBD1 (6 bases). Per germline, CDR1 SGHRS and CDR2 YFSETQ. The CDR3 totals 15 residues. V was clipped by 4 bases and J by 4 bases, with 17 bases between them.

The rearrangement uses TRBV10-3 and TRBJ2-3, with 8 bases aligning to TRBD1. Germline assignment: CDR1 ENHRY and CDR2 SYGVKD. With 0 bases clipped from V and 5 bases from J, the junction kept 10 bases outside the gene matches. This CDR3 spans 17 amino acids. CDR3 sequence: CAISESRTGFPVDTQYF. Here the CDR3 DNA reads TGTGCCATCAGTGAGTCCCGGACAGGGTTTCCCGTAGATACGCAGTATTTT.

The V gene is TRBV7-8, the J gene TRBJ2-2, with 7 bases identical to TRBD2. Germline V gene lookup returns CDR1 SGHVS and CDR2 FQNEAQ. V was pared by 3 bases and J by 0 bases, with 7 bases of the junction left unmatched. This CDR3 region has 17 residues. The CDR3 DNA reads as TGTGCCAGCAGCTTGAGACAAGCGGGGTCGAACACCGGGGAGCTGTTTTTT. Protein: CASSLRQAGSNTGELFF.

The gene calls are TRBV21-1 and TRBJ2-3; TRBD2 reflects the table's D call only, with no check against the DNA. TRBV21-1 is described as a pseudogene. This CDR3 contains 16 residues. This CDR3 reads CASSKSLGEDTDTQYF. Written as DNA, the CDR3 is TGTGCCAGCAGCAAATCTCTAGGAGAAGACACAGATACGCAGTATTTT.

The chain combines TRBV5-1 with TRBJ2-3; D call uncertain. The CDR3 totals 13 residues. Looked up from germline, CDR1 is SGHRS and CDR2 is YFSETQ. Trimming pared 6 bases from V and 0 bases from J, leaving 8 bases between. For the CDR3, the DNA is TGCGCCAGCAAACGTCGGAGCACAGATACGCAGTATTTT. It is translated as CASKRRSTDTQYF.

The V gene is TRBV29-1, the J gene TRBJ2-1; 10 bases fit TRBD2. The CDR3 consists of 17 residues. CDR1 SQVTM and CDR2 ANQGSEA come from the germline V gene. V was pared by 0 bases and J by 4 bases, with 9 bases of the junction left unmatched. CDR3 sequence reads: CSVEDWRTSGQYNEQFF. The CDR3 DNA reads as TGCAGCGTTGAAGATTGGAGGACTAGCGGTCAATACAATGAGCAGTTCTTC.

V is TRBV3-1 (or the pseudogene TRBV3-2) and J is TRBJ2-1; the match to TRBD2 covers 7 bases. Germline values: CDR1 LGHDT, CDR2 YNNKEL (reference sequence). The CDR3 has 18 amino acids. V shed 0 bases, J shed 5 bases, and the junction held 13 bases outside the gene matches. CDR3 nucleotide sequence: TGTGCCAGCAGCCAAGACCTAGCGGTTAAACCCCTTGACAATGAGCAGTTCTTC. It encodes CASSQDLAVKPLDNEQFF.

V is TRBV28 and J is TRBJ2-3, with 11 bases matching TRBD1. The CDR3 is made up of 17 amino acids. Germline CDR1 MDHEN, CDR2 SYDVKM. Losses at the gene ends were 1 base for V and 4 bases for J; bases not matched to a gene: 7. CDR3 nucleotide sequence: TGTGCCAGCAGTTTATACCGGACAGGGGGCTTATCAGATACGCAGTATTTT. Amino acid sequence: CASSLYRTGGLSDTQYF.

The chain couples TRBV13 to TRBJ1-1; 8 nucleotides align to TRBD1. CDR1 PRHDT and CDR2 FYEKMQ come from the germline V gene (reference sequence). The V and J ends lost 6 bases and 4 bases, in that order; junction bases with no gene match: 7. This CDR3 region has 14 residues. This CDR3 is CASSRTGWLTEAFF. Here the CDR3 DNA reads TGTGCCAGCAGTCGGACAGGGTGGCTCACTGAAGCTTTCTTT. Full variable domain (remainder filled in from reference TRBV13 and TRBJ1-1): AAGVIQSPRHLIKEKRETATLKCYPIPRHDTVYWYQQGPGQDPQFLISFYEKMQSDKGSIPDRFSAQQFSDYHSELNMSSLELGDSALYFCASSRTGWLTEAFFGQGTRLTVV.

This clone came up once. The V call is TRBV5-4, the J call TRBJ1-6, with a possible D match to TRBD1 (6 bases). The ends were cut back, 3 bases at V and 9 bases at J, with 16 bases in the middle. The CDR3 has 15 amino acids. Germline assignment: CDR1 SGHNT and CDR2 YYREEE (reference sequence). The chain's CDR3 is CASSSAGGQGSPLHF. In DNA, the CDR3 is TGTGCCAGCAGCTCCGCCGGGGGGCAGGGTTCACCCCTCCACTTT. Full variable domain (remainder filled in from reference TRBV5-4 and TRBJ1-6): ETGVTQSPTHLIKTRGQQVTLRCSSQSGHNTVSWYQQALGQGPQFIFQYYREEENGRGNFPPRFSGLQFPNYSSELNVNALELDDSALYLCASSSAGGQGSPLHFGNGTRLTVT.

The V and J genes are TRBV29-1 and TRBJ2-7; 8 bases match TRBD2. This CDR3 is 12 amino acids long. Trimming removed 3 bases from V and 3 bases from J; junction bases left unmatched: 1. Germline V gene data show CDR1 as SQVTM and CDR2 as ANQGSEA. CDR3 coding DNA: TGCAGCGTTGAGGGGACTAGCTACGAGCAGTACTTC. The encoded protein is CSVEGTSYEQYF.

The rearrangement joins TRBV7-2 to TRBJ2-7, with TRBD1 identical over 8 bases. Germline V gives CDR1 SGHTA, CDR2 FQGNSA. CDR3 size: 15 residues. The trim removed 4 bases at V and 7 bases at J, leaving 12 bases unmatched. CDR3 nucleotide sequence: TGTGCCAGCAGCTGGCAGGGGGCGCCGTCTGGGGAGCAGTACTTC. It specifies CASSWQGAPSGEQYF.

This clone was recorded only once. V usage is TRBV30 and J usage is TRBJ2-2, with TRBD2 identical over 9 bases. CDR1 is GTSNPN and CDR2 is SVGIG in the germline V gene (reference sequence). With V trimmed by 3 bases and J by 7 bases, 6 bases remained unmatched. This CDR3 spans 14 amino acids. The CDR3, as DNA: TGTGCCTGGAGAAAGGGACTAGCAAACGGGGAGCTGTTTTTT. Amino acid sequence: CAWRKGLANGELFF.

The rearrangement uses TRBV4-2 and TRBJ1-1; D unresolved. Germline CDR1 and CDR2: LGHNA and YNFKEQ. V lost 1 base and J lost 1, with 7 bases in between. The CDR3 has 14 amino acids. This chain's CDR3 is CASSQGPGNTEAFF. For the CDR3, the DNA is TGTGCCAGCAGCCAAGGCCCAGGGAACACTGAAGCTTTCTTT.

The CDR3 region is CASRSTGGNQPQHF. CDR3 nucleotides: TGTGCCAGCAGATCCACAGGGGGCAATCAGCCCCAGCATTTT. The chain links TRBV27 to TRBJ1-5; TRBD1 agrees at 7 bases. The germline gives CDR1 MNHEY, CDR2 SMNVEV (reference sequence). The CDR3 contains 14 residues. Unmatched junction bases numbered 4, after V lost 6 bases and J lost 2 bases.

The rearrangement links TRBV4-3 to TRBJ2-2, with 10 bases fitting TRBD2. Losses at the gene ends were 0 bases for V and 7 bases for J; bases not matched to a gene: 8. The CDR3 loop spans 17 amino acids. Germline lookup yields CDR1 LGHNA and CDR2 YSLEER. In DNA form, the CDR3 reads TGCGCCAGCAGCCAAGACATCAGCGGGAGGGGGGTCGGGGAGCTGTTTTTT. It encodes CASSQDISGRGVGELFF.